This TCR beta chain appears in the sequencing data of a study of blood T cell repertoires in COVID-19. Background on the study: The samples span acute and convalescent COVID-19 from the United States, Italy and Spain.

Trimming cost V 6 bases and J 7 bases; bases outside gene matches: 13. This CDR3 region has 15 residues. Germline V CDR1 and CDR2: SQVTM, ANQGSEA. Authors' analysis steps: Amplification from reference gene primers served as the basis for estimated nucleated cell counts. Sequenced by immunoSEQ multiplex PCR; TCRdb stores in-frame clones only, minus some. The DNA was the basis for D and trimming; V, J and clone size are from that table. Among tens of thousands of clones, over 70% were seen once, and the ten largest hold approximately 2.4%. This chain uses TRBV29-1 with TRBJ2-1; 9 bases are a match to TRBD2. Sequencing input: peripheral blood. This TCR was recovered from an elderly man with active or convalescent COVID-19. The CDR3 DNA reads TGCAGCGTATTAATTCTAGCGGGATTTGGAAATGAGCAGTTCTTC. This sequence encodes CSVLILAGFGNEQFF.